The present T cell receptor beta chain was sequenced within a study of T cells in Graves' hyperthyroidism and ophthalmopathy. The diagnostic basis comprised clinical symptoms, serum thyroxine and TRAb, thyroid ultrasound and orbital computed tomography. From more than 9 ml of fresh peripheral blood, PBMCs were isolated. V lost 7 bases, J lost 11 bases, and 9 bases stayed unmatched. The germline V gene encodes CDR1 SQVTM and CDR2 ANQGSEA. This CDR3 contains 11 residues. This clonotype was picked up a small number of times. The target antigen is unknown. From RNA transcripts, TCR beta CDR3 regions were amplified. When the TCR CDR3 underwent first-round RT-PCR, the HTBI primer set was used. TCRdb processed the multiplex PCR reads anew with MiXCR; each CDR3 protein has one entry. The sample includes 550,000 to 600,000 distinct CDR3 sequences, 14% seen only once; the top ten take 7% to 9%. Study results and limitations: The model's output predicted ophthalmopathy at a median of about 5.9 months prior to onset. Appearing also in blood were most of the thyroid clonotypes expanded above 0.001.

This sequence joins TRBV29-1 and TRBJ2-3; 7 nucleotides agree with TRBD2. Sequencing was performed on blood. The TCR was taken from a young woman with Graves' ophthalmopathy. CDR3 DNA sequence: TGCAGCGCCTATTGGGGGGGGGGGCAGTATTTT. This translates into CSAYWGGGQYF.